This TCR beta chain was obtained from a study of cytomegalovirus exposure and HLA in healthy donors. Study-wide findings and caveats: The presence/absence work took it that sequencing depth was about the same across donors.

Primers included in the PCR were 60 Vbeta and 13 Jbeta primers. Measured with immunoSEQ multiplex PCR; TCRdb has only the in-frame clones, and not every one. The sample has about 97,000 clones, 73% seen once; the top ten hold more than 3%. This clone was counted only a few times. Its antigen remains unknown. The CDR3 runs 11 residues. V lost 5 bases, J lost 4 bases, and 5 bases lay in between. Germline V gives CDR1 MDHEN, CDR2 SYDVKM. Sequences were obtained from PBMCs. The chain uses TRBV28 and TRBJ2-5; D is uncertain. This sequence originates from a man aged 40-49 years in good health and CMV-seronegative. In nucleotides, the CDR3 is TGTGCCAGCAGTCTCAGAGAGACCCAGTACTTC. Residues: CASSLRETQYF. Drawing the rest from reference TRBV28 and TRBJ2-5, the complete variable domain is DVKVTQSSRYLVKRTGEKVFLECVQDMDHENMFWYRQDPGLGLRLIYFSYDVKMKEKGDIPEGYSVSREKKERFSLILESASTNQTSMYLCASSLRETQYFGPGTRLLVL.